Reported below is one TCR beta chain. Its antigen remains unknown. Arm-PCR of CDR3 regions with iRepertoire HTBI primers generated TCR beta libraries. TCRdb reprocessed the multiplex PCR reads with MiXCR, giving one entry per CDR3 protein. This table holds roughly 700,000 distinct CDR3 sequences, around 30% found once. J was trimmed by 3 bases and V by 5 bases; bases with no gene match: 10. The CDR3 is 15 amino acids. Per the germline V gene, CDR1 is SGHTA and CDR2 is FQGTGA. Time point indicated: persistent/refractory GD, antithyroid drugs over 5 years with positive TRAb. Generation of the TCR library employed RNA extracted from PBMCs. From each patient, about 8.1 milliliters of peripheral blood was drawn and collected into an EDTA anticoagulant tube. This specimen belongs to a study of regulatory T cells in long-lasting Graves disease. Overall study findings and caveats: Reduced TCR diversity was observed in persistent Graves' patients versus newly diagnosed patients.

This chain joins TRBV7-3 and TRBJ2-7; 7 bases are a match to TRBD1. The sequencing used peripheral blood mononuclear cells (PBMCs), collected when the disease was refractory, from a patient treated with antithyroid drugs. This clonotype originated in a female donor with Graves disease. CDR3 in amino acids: CASSVWYRDSYEQYF. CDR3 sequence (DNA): TGTGCCAGCAGCGTCTGGTACCGGGACAGCTACGAGCAGTACTTC.